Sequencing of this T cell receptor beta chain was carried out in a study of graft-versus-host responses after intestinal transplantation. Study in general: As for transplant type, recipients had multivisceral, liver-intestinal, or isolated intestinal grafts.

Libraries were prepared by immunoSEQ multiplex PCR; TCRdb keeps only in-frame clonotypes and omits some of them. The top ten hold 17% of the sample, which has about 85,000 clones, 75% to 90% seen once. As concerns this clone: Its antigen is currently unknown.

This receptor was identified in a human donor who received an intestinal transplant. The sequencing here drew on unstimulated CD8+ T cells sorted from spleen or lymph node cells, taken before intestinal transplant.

This chain's CDR3 is CASTSNPGAQPQHF. In DNA, the CDR3 is TGTGCCAGTACCTCTAATCCGGGGGCTCAGCCCCAGCATTTT. The chain has TRBV19 and TRBJ1-5; D possibly corresponds to TRBD1 (6 bases). Germline V gene sequence: CDR1 LNHDA, CDR2 SQIVND (reference sequence). The CDR3 is 14 amino acids. Trimming left V 7 bases short and J 6 bases short, with 16 bases between. The variable domain in full, completed from reference TRBV19 and TRBJ1-5, reads DGGITQSPKYLFRKEGQNVTLSCEQNLNHDAMYWYRQDPGQGLRLIYYSQIVNDFQKGDIAEGYSVSREKKESFPLTVTSAQKNPTAFYLCASTSNPGAQPQHFGDGTRLSIL.